This entry lists 14 T cell receptor beta chains sequenced from one sample in a study of blood T cell repertoires in COVID-19. The repertoire was sequenced with immunoSEQ multiplex PCR; TCRdb's copy has only in-frame clones and lacks some. This sample has 150,000 to 200,000 clones, with 70% to 85% found just once. Source material: peripheral blood. The receptor source for this set is a woman over 75 with acute or convalescent COVID-19.

The chain employs TRBV7-2 and TRBJ2-7; 7 nucleotides align to TRBD2. Per the germline V gene, CDR1 is SGHTA and CDR2 is FQGNSA. V lost 5 bases to trimming and J lost 0 bases; unmatched junction nucleotides: 13. The CDR3 is 17 amino acids. As DNA, the CDR3 is TGTGCCAGCAGCGCAATTACCGGCGGGGGTATCTCCTACGAGCAGTACTTC. As protein: CASSAITGGGISYEQYF.

This chain links TRBV2 with TRBJ2-1; D unresolved. This CDR3 has 17 residues. The V gene's germline CDR1 is SNHLY and CDR2 FYNNEI. Trimming cost V 5 bases and J 0 bases, with 17 bases left between them. In nucleotides, the CDR3 is TGTGCCAGCAGTCGCTTATTAACTGCGAGCTCCTACAATGAGCAGTTCTTC. This sequence encodes CASSRLLTASSYNEQFF.

The chain links TRBV7-2 to TRBJ2-7; D possibly corresponds to TRBD1 (5 bases). The V gene lost 6 bases and the J gene lost 4 bases, with 19 bases spanning the gap. From germline, CDR1 is SGHTA and CDR2 FQGNSA. The CDR3 covers 15 residues. CDR3 residues: CASSYQGSRGYEQYF. As DNA, the CDR3 is TGTGCCAGCAGTTACCAGGGATCCCGCGGTTACGAGCAGTACTTC.

The chain has TRBV29-1 and TRBJ1-2, with D unclear. Germline assignment: CDR1 SQVTM and CDR2 ANQGSEA. The CDR3 extends over 10 amino acids. V gave up 6 bases and J gave up 6 bases, with 8 bases separating them. In nucleotides, the CDR3 is TGCAGCGTCGGACTCGATGGCTACACCTTC. It specifies CSVGLDGYTF.

The chain recombines TRBV4-3 with TRBJ2-2; the match to TRBD1 covers 8 bases. The CDR3 length is 17 residues. J gave up 3 bases and V 1 base, and 7 bases lay outside the gene matches. CDR1 LGHNA and CDR2 YSLEER come from the germline V gene. The CDR3: CASSQGRIRGHTGELFF. The CDR3 coding sequence is TGCGCCAGCAGCCAAGGGCGCATCAGGGGGCACACCGGGGAGCTGTTTTTT.

This clone was detected only once. V gene TRBV12-3 or TRBV12-4 combines with J gene TRBJ1-1; D remains ambiguous. The CDR3 consists of 13 residues. The V end lost 3 bases, the J end lost 7 bases, and 12 bases lay between the germline ends. The CDR3 DNA reads as TGTGCCAGCAGTTTTGTCAGGATGGGTGAAGCTTTCTTT. Amino acid sequence: CASSFVRMGEAFF.

The CDR3 reads CASSPVRGGSPLHF. In nucleotides, the CDR3 is TGTGCCAGCTCACCAGTCAGGGGTGGTTCACCCCTCCACTTT. The chain carries TRBV18 and TRBJ1-6, with D possibly TRBD1 on 6 matching bases. The V gene's germline CDR1 is KGHSH and CDR2 LQKENI. This CDR3 contains 14 residues. V shed 2 bases and J shed 9 bases, with 11 bases lying between them.

The rearrangement joins TRBV10-3 to TRBJ1-2, with 8 bases lining up with TRBD1. CDR1 is ENHRY, CDR2 SYGVKD, per germline. This CDR3 has 14 residues. J was trimmed by 3 bases and V by 6 bases; bases with no gene match: 6. CDR3 sequence (DNA): TGTGCCATCAGGGACAGGGTTACAGACTATGGCTACACCTTC. It specifies CAIRDRVTDYGYTF.

This clone was seen only a few times. The chain employs TRBV9 and TRBJ2-2; 10 nucleotides agree with TRBD2. This CDR3 has 16 amino acids. Trimming took 4 bases from V and 0 from J; bases not matched to a gene: 3. Germline values: CDR1 SGDLS, CDR2 YYNGEE. The CDR3 spells CASSPLAGSNTGELFF. CDR3 nucleotides: TGTGCCAGCAGCCCACTAGCGGGGTCGAACACCGGGGAGCTGTTTTTT.

CDR3 sequence (DNA): TGTGCCAGCAGCCCAAAAGACTCCTATGGCTACACCTTC. It codes for CASSPKDSYGYTF. The V gene is TRBV3-1 (or the pseudogene TRBV3-2), the J gene TRBJ1-2, with D unclear. Germline-derived CDR1 and CDR2 are LGHDT and YNNKEL (reference sequence). This CDR3 is built from 13 residues. V shed 4 bases and J shed 4 bases, with 10 bases lying between them.

The chain links TRBV9 to TRBJ1-1, with TRBD1 identical over 9 bases. The germline V gene has CDR1 SGDLS and CDR2 YYNGEE. V lost 1 base to trimming and J lost 0 bases; unmatched junction nucleotides: 4. The CDR3 length is 16 residues. The CDR3 nucleotides read TGTGCCAGCAGCGTAAGTGGGACAGGGATGAACACTGAAGCTTTCTTT. Translating it yields CASSVSGTGMNTEAFF.

This chain links TRBV10-3 with TRBJ2-2; no firm D call. Trimming cost V 2 bases and J 0 bases, with 4 bases left between them. CDR3 size: 14 residues. The germline CDR1 and CDR2 sequences are ENHRY and SYGVKD. The CDR3 is CAISETANTGELFF. The CDR3 DNA reads TGTGCCATCAGTGAGACAGCGAACACCGGGGAGCTGTTTTTT.

The chain recombines TRBV7-2 with TRBJ2-7; TRBD1 might be the D (5 bases). V dropped 6 bases and J dropped 4 bases, with 16 bases sitting between them. The CDR3 length is 14 residues. Germline V CDR1 and CDR2: SGHTA, FQGNSA. The CDR3 sequence is CASSYRHKTYEQYF. In DNA form, the CDR3 reads TGTGCCAGCAGTTACAGGCACAAAACTTACGAGCAGTACTTC.

The chain is built from TRBV27 and TRBJ1-5; the D gene is possibly TRBD1 (6 bases). The CDR3 contains 15 residues. Germline V gene sequence: CDR1 MNHEY, CDR2 SMNVEV (reference sequence). V gave up 5 bases and J gave up 4 bases, with 15 bases separating them. This CDR3 reads CASSAGTRRNQPQHF. CDR3 in DNA: TGTGCCAGCAGTGCCGGGACACGCCGTAATCAGCCCCAGCATTTT.